This T cell receptor (beta chain) was identified in a study of early T cells in non-severe SARS-CoV-2 infection. MiXCR, applied by TCRdb to the 5' RACE reads, yields one record per CDR3 protein. The table records around 92,000 distinct CDR3 sequences, 11% of them present only once. The CDR3 contains 14 residues. The germline gives CDR1 DFQATT, CDR2 SNEGSKA (reference sequence). V lost 2 bases, J lost 10 bases, and 8 bases stayed unmatched. In its sample, this clonotype was seen a few times. The sequence was collected from an adult who was a healthcare worker with PCR-confirmed SARS-CoV-2 infection or an uninfected control (not recorded which). Sequencing was performed on whole blood. The gene calls are TRBV20-1 and TRBJ2-1; 10 nucleotides line up with TRBD2. CDR3 nucleotide sequence: TGCAGTGCTAGAAAGAGCGGGAGGGCGGAAGAGCAGTTCTTC. Its translation: CSARKSGRAEEQFF.